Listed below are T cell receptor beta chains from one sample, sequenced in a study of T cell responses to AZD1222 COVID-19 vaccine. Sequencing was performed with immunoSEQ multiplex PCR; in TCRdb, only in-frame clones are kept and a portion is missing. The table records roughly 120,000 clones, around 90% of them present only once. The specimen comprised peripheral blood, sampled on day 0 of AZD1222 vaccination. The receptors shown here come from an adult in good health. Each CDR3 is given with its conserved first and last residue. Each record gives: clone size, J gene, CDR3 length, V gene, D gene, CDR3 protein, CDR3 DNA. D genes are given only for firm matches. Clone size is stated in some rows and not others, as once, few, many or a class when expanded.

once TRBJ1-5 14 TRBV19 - CASNAVGANQPQHF TGTGCCAGTAATGCGGTAGGGGCCAATCAGCCCCAGCATTTT
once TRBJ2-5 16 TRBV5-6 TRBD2 CASSLKSGGHQETQYF TGTGCCAGCAGCCTGAAGAGCGGGGGACACCAAGAGACCCAGTACTTC
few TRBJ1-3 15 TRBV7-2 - CASSFDSRAGNTIYF TGTGCCAGCAGCTTTGATTCCAGGGCTGGAAACACCATATATTTT
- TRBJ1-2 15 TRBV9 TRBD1 CASSSGTGVIYGYTF TGTGCCAGCAGCTCGGGGACAGGGGTTATCTATGGCTACACCTTC
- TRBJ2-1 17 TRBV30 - CAWTGDLGGSSYNEQFF TGTGCCTGGACGGGGGACTTGGGGGGAAGCTCCTACAATGAGCAGTTCTTC
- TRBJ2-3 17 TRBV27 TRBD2 CASGAPGLAGRTDTQYF TGTGCCAGCGGTGCTCCGGGACTAGCGGGAAGGACAGATACGCAGTATTTT
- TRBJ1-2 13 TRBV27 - CASSFGPGYGYTF TGTGCCAGCAGTTTCGGACCCGGATATGGCTACACCTTC
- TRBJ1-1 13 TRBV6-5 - CASRGHTNTEAFF TGTGCCAGCAGAGGACACACGAACACTGAAGCTTTCTTT
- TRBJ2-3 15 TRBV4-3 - CASSQDQVSTDTQYF TGCGCCAGCAGCCAAGATCAGGTTTCGACAGATACGCAGTATTTT
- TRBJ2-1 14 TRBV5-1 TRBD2 CASSLGRERDEQFF TGCGCCAGCAGCTTGGGGCGGGAGAGGGATGAGCAGTTCTTC
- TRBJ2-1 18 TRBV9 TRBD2 CASSYLSGTSGPVGEQFF TGTGCCAGCAGCTACTTATCCGGGACTAGCGGCCCCGTTGGGGAGCAGTTCTTC
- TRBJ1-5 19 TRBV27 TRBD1 CASSRGTGGALGLYQPQHF TGTGCCAGCAGCCGCGGGACAGGGGGGGCCTTGGGGCTATATCAGCCCCAGCATTTT
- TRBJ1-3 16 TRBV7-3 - CASSFQGPDSGNTIYF TGTGCCAGCAGCTTCCAGGGCCCGGACTCTGGAAACACCATATATTTT
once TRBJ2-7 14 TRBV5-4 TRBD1 CASSTSGQGYEQYF TGTGCCAGCAGCACATCGGGACAGGGCTACGAGCAGTACTTC
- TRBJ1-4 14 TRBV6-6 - CASKPEGSGEKLFF TGTGCCAGCAAACCTGAGGGTAGTGGTGAAAAACTGTTTTTT
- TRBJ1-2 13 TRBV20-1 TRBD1 CSASRPGQGVDTF TGCAGTGCTAGTAGGCCGGGACAGGGAGTAGACACCTTC
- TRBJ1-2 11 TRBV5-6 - CASSAGWGYTF TGTGCCAGCAGCGCTGGTTGGGGCTACACCTTC
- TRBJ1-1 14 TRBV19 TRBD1 CASSGQGYGTEAFF TGTGCCAGTTCGGGACAGGGGTATGGGACTGAAGCTTTCTTT